This entry describes one T cell receptor beta chain. The entry originates in a study of blood T cell repertoires in COVID-19. Study-wide context: The United States, Italy and Spain were the sources of the acute and convalescent COVID-19 samples. PBMCs, B-cell-depleted T cells, or T cells provided the cDNA or gDNA that made up the material.

V dropped 1 base and J dropped 4 bases, with 7 bases sitting between them. Per the germline V gene, CDR1 is MNHNS and CDR2 is SASEGT. The CDR3 runs 13 residues. Study processing details: From reference gene primer amplification, estimates of nucleated cell counts were derived. Sequencing was performed with immunoSEQ multiplex PCR; in TCRdb, only in-frame clones are kept and a portion is missing. V and J calls plus clone size are reproduced from that table; the DNA served to infer D and trimming. In the table there are about 40,000 clones, 65% to 85% of which are singletons. The sequencing input was peripheral blood. The chain links TRBV6-1 to TRBJ2-5; a weak D match, TRBD1 (5 bases). This TCR derives from an elderly man with active or convalescent COVID-19. The CDR3 loop is CASSEVRGETQYF. The CDR3 DNA follows: TGTGCCAGCAGTGAAGTAAGGGGAGAGACCCAGTACTTC.